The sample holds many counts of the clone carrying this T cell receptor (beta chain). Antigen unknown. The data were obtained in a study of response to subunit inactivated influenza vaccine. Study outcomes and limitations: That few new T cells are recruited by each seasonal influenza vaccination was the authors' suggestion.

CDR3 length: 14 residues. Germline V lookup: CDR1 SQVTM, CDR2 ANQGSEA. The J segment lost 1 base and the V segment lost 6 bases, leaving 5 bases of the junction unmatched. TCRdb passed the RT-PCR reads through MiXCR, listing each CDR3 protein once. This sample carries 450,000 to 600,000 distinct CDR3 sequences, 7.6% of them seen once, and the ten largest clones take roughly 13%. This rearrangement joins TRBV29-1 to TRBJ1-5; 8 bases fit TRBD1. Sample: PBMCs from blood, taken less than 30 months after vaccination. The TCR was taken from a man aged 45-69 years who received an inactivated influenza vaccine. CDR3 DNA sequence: TGCAGCGTAGCCCAGGGGGCCAGCAATCAGCCCCAGCATTTT. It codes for CSVAQGASNQPQHF.